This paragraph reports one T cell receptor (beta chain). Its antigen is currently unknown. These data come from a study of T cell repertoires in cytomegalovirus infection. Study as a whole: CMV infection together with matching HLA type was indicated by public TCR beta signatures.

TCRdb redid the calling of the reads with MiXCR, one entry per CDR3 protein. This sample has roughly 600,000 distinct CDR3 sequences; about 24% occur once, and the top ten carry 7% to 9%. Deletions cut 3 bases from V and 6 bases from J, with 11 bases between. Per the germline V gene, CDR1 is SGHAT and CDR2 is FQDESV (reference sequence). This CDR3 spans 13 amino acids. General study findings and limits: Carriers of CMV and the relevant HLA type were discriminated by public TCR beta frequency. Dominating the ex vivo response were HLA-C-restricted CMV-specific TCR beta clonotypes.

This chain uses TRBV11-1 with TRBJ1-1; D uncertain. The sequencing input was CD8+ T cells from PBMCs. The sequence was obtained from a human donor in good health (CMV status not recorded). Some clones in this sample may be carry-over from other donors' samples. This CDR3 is CASSFQEIAEAFF. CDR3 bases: TGTGCCAGCAGCTTCCAGGAAATCGCTGAAGCTTTCTTT. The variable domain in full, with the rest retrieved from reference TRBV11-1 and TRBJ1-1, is EAEVAQSPRYKITEKSQAVAFWCDPISGHATLYWYRQILGQGPELLVQFQDESVVDDSQLPKDRFSAERLKGVDSTLKIQPAELGDSAMYLCASSFQEIAEAFFGQGTRLTVV.